This T cell receptor beta chain was obtained from a study of blood T cell repertoires in COVID-19. Researchers sorted participants into cohorts using their self-reported clinical history. V was pared by 10 bases and J by 2 bases, with 9 bases between. In germline, CDR1 is LNHNV, CDR2 YYDKDF (reference sequence). CDR3 size: 13 residues. This clone was found once. Produced via immunoSEQ multiplex PCR; TCRdb's table is partial and in-frame only. The data show some 250,000 clones, roughly 85% seen once. The sequenced material came from PBMCs or T cells enriched from blood (not recorded which). The rearrangement links TRBV15 to TRBJ1-6; D gene ambiguous. This sequence originates from a woman aged 45-59 years who had recovered from COVID-19. For the CDR3, the DNA is TGTGCCATCGGGAGGGCCTATAATTCACCCCTCCACTTT. Translating gives CAIGRAYNSPLHF.